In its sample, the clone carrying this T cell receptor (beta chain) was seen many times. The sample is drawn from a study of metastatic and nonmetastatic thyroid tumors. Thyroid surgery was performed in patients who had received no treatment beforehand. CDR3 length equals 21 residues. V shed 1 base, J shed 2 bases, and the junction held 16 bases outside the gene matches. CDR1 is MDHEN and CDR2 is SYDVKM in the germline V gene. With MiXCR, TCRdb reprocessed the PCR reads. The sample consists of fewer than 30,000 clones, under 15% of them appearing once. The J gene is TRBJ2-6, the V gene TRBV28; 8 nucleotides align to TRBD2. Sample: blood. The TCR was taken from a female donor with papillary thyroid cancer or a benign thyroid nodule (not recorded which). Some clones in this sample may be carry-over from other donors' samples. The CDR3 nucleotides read TGTGCCAGCAGTTTATCCCTAAGGGCGGGGGGCTACTTTACTGGGGCCAACGTCCTGACTTTC. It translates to CASSLSLRAGGYFTGANVLTF.